This entry lists 16 T cell receptor beta chains sequenced from one sample in a study of blood T cell repertoires in COVID-19. Generated by immunoSEQ multiplex PCR, the TCRdb table keeps only in-frame clones and is missing some. The data show about 150,000 clones, 60% to 80% seen once. The specimen was peripheral blood. These receptors were taken from a man aged 50 to 60 with active or convalescent COVID-19.

This clone was counted between two and nine times. The CDR3 loop is CASTMGGAGANVLTF. DNA for the CDR3: TGTGCCAGTACCATGGGTGGGGCCGGGGCCAACGTCCTGACTTTC. The chain carries TRBV19 and TRBJ2-6; perhaps TRBD1 as D (5 bases). The CDR3 is 15 amino acids. With 7 bases removed from V and 4 bases from J, the gap between germline ends came to 14 bases. Germline V gives CDR1 LNHDA, CDR2 SQIVND (reference sequence). The variable domain in full, completed from reference TRBV19 and TRBJ2-6, reads DGGITQSPKYLFRKEGQNVTLSCEQNLNHDAMYWYRQDPGQGLRLIYYSQIVNDFQKGDIAEGYSVSREKKESFPLTVTSAQKNPTAFYLCASTMGGAGANVLTFGAGSRLTVL.

J is TRBJ2-2 and V is TRBV5-4; D is unresolved. With 5 bases removed from V and 5 bases from J, the gap between germline ends came to 10 bases. The CDR3 totals 13 residues. The germline V gene encodes CDR1 SGHNT and CDR2 YYREEE (reference sequence). In DNA form, the CDR3 reads TGTGCCAGCAGGGTTGACTGGACCGGGGAGCTGTTTTTT. Translated, it gives CASRVDWTGELFF. Supplemented by reference TRBV5-4 and TRBJ2-2, the full variable domain reads ETGVTQSPTHLIKTRGQQVTLRCSSQSGHNTVSWYQQALGQGPQFIFQYYREEENGRGNFPPRFSGLQFPNYSSELNVNALELDDSALYLCASRVDWTGELFFGEGSRLTVL.

V is TRBV4-1 and J is TRBJ1-5, with D possibly TRBD1 on 6 matching bases. Deletions cut 1 base from V and 3 bases from J, with 16 bases between. Germline V gene lookup returns CDR1 MGHRA and CDR2 YSYEKL. The CDR3 is 17 residues long. The CDR3 DNA reads TGCGCCAGCAGCCAAGGTACGGCAGGGGTCCCCAATCAGCCCCAGCATTTT. Protein sequence: CASSQGTAGVPNQPQHF.

This clone has a handful of counts. Other DNA sequences in the sample encode the same CDR3. This rearrangement joins TRBV27 to TRBJ2-7; possible D gene TRBD2, 5 bases. Between the trimmed V and J ends, which lost 3 bases and 2 bases, there was a span of 8 bases. The CDR3 runs 13 residues. Germline V gene data show CDR1 as MNHEY and CDR2 as SMNVEV (reference sequence). CDR3 DNA: TGTGCCAGCAGTTTGGACTCTACCTACGAGCAGTACTTC. As protein: CASSLDSTYEQYF.

J is TRBJ2-7 and V is TRBV4-1; D possibly corresponds to TRBD2 (7 bases). This CDR3 has 15 amino acids. CDR1 MGHRA and CDR2 YSYEKL come from the germline V gene. With 4 bases removed from V and 5 bases from J, the gap between germline ends came to 18 bases. CDR3 residues: CASSLTGGHGDEQYF. The DNA of the CDR3 is TGCGCCAGCAGCCTAACCGGGGGGCACGGGGACGAGCAGTACTTC.

This clone was seen a few times. This chain uses TRBV12-3 or TRBV12-4 with TRBJ1-2; D is unresolved. The V gene lost 1 base and the J gene lost 8 bases, with 8 bases spanning the gap. CDR3 length: 12 amino acids. The CDR3 DNA reads as TGTGCCAGCAGTTTAGGGGGAGGCGGCTACACCTTC. Residues: CASSLGGGGYTF.

V usage is TRBV7-3 and J usage is TRBJ2-2, with a possible D match to TRBD2 (6 bases). Germline V CDR1 and CDR2: SGHTA, FQGTGA. Trimming stripped 5 bases from V and 8 bases from J, with 24 bases between. The CDR3 runs 17 residues. The CDR3 reads CASSLSGVSAGMGELFF. As DNA, the CDR3 is TGTGCCAGCAGCCTCTCGGGAGTTTCAGCGGGTATGGGGGAGCTGTTTTTT.

The chain uses TRBV10-3 and TRBJ2-1, with 8 bases aligning to TRBD1. The CDR3 runs 15 residues. The J segment lost 2 bases and the V segment lost 6 bases, leaving 6 bases of the junction unmatched. Germline V gene lookup returns CDR1 ENHRY and CDR2 SYGVKD. CDR3 nucleotides: TGTGCCATCAGGTCAGACAGGGGACCCTACAATGAGCAGTTCTTC. Amino acids: CAIRSDRGPYNEQFF.

V usage is TRBV9 and J usage is TRBJ2-6; D possibly corresponds to TRBD1 (6 bases). Germline V CDR1 and CDR2: SGDLS, YYNGEE. The CDR3 runs to 18 residues. The V end lost 0 bases, the J end lost 0 bases, and 13 bases lay between the germline ends. The CDR3 coding sequence is TGTGCCAGCAGCGTAGAGAGGGACAAAGGCTCTGGGGCCAACGTCCTGACTTTC. It translates to CASSVERDKGSGANVLTF. The entire variable domain, with the rest obtained from reference TRBV9 and TRBJ2-6, is as follows: DSGVTQTPKHLITATGQRVTLRCSPRSGDLSVYWYQQSLDQGLQFLIQYYNGEERAKGNILERFSAQQFPDLHSELNLSSLELGDSALYFCASSVERDKGSGANVLTFGAGSRLTVL.

This clone was picked up one time. The J gene is TRBJ1-5, the V gene TRBV19; 10 bases agree with TRBD1. Germline V lookup: CDR1 LNHDA, CDR2 SQIVND (reference sequence). The CDR3 loop spans 15 amino acids. V was clipped by 1 base and J by 7 bases; unmatched bases: 4. The CDR3 reads CASSIARTGGQPQHF. The CDR3 nucleotides read TGTGCCAGTAGTATAGCGCGGACAGGGGGACAGCCCCAGCATTTT.

This clone has a single count. The chain links TRBV30 to TRBJ2-7, with TRBD2 matching 11 bases. Germline V gives CDR1 GTSNPN, CDR2 SVGIG (reference sequence). CDR3 length: 13 residues. V shed 7 bases, J shed 5 bases, and the junction held 7 bases outside the gene matches. The CDR3 region has the DNA TGTGCCTCATTAGCGGGAGGGGTCCACGAGCAGTACTTC. Translating gives CASLAGGVHEQYF.

This clone was recorded a few times. V gene TRBV5-1 combines with J gene TRBJ1-2; D is unclear. Trimming removed 0 bases from V and 3 bases from J, with 9 bases in between. The germline CDR1 and CDR2 sequences are SGHRS and YFSETQ. There are 14 residues in the CDR3. CDR3 nucleotide sequence: TGCGCCAGCAGCTTGGTGGCGGATGACTATGGCTACACCTTC. Translation gives CASSLVADDYGYTF.

This clone showed up just a few times. The rearrangement uses TRBV11-2 and TRBJ1-1; D perhaps matches TRBD1 (5 bases). The V gene lost 5 bases and the J gene lost 8 bases, with 15 bases spanning the gap. Germline V CDR1 and CDR2: SGHAT, FQNNGV. The CDR3 spans 13 residues. CDR3 coding DNA: TGTGCCAGCAGCGTCAGGGTAGTATGGGAAGCTTTCTTT. This sequence encodes CASSVRVVWEAFF.

V gene TRBV7-2 combines with J gene TRBJ1-1; no firm D call. The CDR3 is made up of 14 amino acids. Trimming stripped 2 bases from V and 0 bases from J, with 7 bases between. Per the germline V gene, CDR1 is SGHTA and CDR2 is FQGNSA. The CDR3 protein is CASSLSTVNTEAFF. CDR3 nucleotides: TGTGCCAGCAGCTTAAGCACAGTGAACACTGAAGCTTTCTTT. Full variable domain (rest looked up from reference TRBV7-2 and TRBJ1-1): GAGVSQSPSNKVTEKGKDVELRCDPISGHTALYWYRQSLGQGLEFLIYFQGNSAPDKSGLPSDRFSAERTGGSVSTLTIQRTQQEDSAVYLCASSLSTVNTEAFFGQGTRLTVV.

The rearrangement links TRBV5-6 to TRBJ1-5; possibly TRBD1 for D (5 bases). From germline, CDR1 is SGHDT and CDR2 YYEEEE. The CDR3 length is 14 residues. V was cut by 0 bases and J by 9 bases, with 13 bases left in between. The CDR3 bases are TGTGCCAGCAGCTTGGGAAGGGGAGGTCGGCCCCAGCATTTT. It is translated as CASSLGRGGRPQHF. The variable domain in full, completed from reference TRBV5-6 and TRBJ1-5, reads DAGVTQSPTHLIKTRGQQVTLRCSPKSGHDTVSWYQQALGQGPQFIFQYYEEEERQRGNFPDRFSGHQFPNYSSELNVNALLLGDSALYLCASSLGRGGRPQHFGDGTRLSIL.

The chain carries TRBV11-1 and TRBJ2-1; TRBD2 matches 11 bases. V lost 5 bases, J lost 9 bases, and 3 bases stayed unmatched. The CDR3 totals 13 residues. Germline assignment: CDR1 SGHAT and CDR2 FQDESV (reference sequence). The CDR3 loop reads CASSTSGSIEQFF. DNA of the CDR3: TGTGCCAGCAGCACTAGCGGGAGTATTGAGCAGTTCTTC.